This T cell receptor beta chain was recorded in a study of cytomegalovirus exposure and HLA in healthy donors. This CDR3 is built from 16 residues. Trimming left V 4 bases short and J 3 bases short, with 17 bases between. The germline CDR1 and CDR2 sequences are MGHRA and YSYEKL. Remarks on this clone: The target antigen is unknown.

Study-level results: Published work reported that the classifier diagnosed cytomegalovirus status with high specificity and sensitivity. In vitro checks showed that three CMV-associated chains really do target CMV antigens.

Produced via immunoSEQ multiplex PCR; TCRdb's table is partial and in-frame only. The data hold around 250,000 clones, with nearly 90% observed a single time. This TCR was sampled from a woman under 30 in good health and CMV-seronegative. The material sequenced was PBMCs. The chain employs TRBV4-1 and TRBJ2-3, with D tentatively TRBD2 (6 bases). In DNA, the CDR3 is TGCGCCAGCAGCCCTCTGGGGGGACCTGGGACAGATACGCAGTATTTT. Its protein product is CASSPLGGPGTDTQYF.